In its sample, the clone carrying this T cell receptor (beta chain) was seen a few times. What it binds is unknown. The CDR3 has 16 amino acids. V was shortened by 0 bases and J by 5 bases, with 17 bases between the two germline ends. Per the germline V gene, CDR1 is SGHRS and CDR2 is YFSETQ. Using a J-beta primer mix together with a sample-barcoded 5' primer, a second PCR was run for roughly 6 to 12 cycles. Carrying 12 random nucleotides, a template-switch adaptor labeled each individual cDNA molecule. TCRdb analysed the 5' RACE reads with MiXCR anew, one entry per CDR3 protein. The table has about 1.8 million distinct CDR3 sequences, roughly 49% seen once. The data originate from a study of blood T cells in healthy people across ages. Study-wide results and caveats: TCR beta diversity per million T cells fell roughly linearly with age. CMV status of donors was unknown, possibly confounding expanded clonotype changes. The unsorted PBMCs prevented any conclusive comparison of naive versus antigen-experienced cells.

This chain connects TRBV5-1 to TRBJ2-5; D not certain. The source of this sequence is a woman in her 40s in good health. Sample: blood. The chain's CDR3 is CASSLGWQETSETQYF. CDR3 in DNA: TGCGCCAGCAGCTTGGGTTGGCAGGAAACCTCCGAGACCCAGTACTTC. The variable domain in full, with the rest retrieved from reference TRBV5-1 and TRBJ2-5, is KAGVTQTPRYLIKTRGQQVTLSCSPISGHRSVSWYQQTPGQGLQFLFEYFSETQRNKGNFPGRFSGRQFSNSRSEMNVSTLELGDSALYLCASSLGWQETSETQYFGPGTRLLVL.